This TCR beta chain emerged from a study of blood T cell repertoires in COVID-19. Profiled with immunoSEQ multiplex PCR; TCRdb holds only in-frame clones, not every one. The table lists approximately 230,000 clones, 80% to 95% of them singletons. The CDR3 loop spans 13 amino acids. V dropped 7 bases and J dropped 2 bases, with 9 bases sitting between them. The germline V gene has CDR1 LNHDA and CDR2 SQIVND (reference sequence). The TCR sequence derives from a woman aged 18-35 years who had recovered from COVID-19. This rearrangement joins TRBV19 to TRBJ1-5, with D unresolved. Material: PBMCs or T cells enriched from blood (not recorded which). The CDR3 DNA reads TGTGCCAGTACCCCTCCTGGCAATCAGCCCCAGCATTTT. It encodes CASTPPGNQPQHF.